The clone carrying this T cell receptor beta chain was seen a few times. These data originate in a study of blood T cells in healthy people across ages. Alongside a J-beta primer mix, a sample-barcoded 5' primer served in a second PCR lasting about 7 to 11 cycles. TCRdb redid the calling of the 5' RACE reads with MiXCR, one entry per CDR3 protein. This sample has 600,000 to 900,000 distinct CDR3 sequences, with around 24% found just once. This CDR3 has 14 residues. The V gene's germline CDR1 is WSHSY and CDR2 SAAADI. Trimming at V came to 6 bases and at J to 3 bases, leaving 5 bases not matched to a gene. These sequences were also reported in another study, on T cells of mothers and their children. That report notes: Sequencing got over 10 million TCR beta CDR3 reads from each mother and a few million from each child.

The sample was blood. The sequence came from a boy younger than 18 in good health. V gene TRBV10-2 combines with J gene TRBJ2-7; 10 bases agree with TRBD2. CDR3 sequence: CASRRASGGYEQYF. The CDR3 DNA follows: TGCGCCAGCAGACGCGCTAGCGGGGGCTACGAGCAGTACTTC.